This entry lists 20 T cell receptor beta chains sequenced from one sample in a study of T cell clonality in common variable immunodeficiency. Measured with immunoSEQ multiplex PCR; TCRdb has only the in-frame clones, and not every one. The sample holds 25,000 to 35,000 clones, and no clone turns up only once. Material for sequencing was peripheral blood mononuclear cells. These TCRs come from a person between 18 and 69 years old in good health.

This clone was found a few times. A much larger clone lies one base from this, so it may be a read error. The read halts 3 residues ahead of the CDR3 end, with the missing end drawn from the germline J gene. The chain joins TRBV7-9 to TRBJ2-2; D not certain. CDR1 and CDR2 (germline): SEHNR, FQNEAQ (reference sequence). The CDR3 contains 15 residues. The CDR3 DNA, read in part, is TGTGCCAGCAGCTTAGTCGAAGGGCTGGGTGAAAAG. It encodes CASSLVEGLGEK. The CDR3, in full, reads CASSLVEGLGEKLFF.

This clone was seen many times. The read falls 3 residues short of the CDR3 end, and the missing part is taken from the germline J gene. Additional DNA sequences in this sample encode the identical CDR3. The chain carries TRBV30 and TRBJ1-3; no clear D. Deletions cut 1 base from V and 2 bases from J, with 9 bases between. The CDR3 is 14 amino acids. Germline V gene data show CDR1 as GTSNPN and CDR2 as SVGIG (reference sequence). Incomplete CDR3 DNA: TGTGCCTGGAGTGCACCGGGGACTGGAAACACC. This gives the protein CAWSAPGTGNT. The full-length CDR3 reads as CAWSAPGTGNTIYF. Supplemented by reference TRBV30 and TRBJ1-3, the full variable domain reads SQTIHQWPATLVQPVGSPLSLECTVEGTSNPNLYWYRQAAGRGLQLLFYSVGIGQISSEVPQNLSASRPQDRQFILSSKKLLLSDSGFYLCAWSAPGTGNTIYFGEGSWLTVV.

This clone was detected many times. The CDR3 end lies 3 residues beyond the end of the read and is filled in from the germline J gene. The rearrangement uses TRBV5-1 and TRBJ2-5; D possibly corresponds to TRBD1 (6 bases). Germline V lookup: CDR1 SGHRS, CDR2 YFSETQ. V lost 6 bases, J lost 7 bases, and 19 bases lay in between. The CDR3 is made up of 14 amino acids. The CDR3 sequence: CASTPLQGLGTQYF. Partial CDR3 DNA: TGCGCCAGCACCCCTCTACAGGGCCTCGGGACC.

This clone showed up many times. The CDR3 end falls 3 residues outside the read, so it is completed with the germline J gene. The chain links TRBV5-1 to TRBJ1-2; the match to TRBD1 covers 10 bases. The CDR3 covers 15 residues. The V gene's germline CDR1 is SGHRS and CDR2 YFSETQ. The CDR3 is CASSLEDRGRRGYTF. CDR3 DNA, as far as it was read: TGCGCCAGCAGCTTGGAAGACAGGGGGCGGAGGGGC.

This clone was detected ten times or more. The read terminates 3 residues before the CDR3 end, so the remaining end is supplied by the germline J gene. The chain couples TRBV29-1 to TRBJ2-5; 14 bases align to TRBD2. The junction had 4 bases not matched to a gene; V was cut back by 6 bases and J by 4 bases. Germline CDR1 reads SQVTM; CDR2 reads ANQGSEA. The CDR3 spans 14 residues. The part of the CDR3 DNA that was read is TGCAGCGTGGCCGGGACTAGCGGGAGAGAGACC. It specifies CSVAGTSGRET. From start to end, the CDR3 is CSVAGTSGRETQYF. The full variable domain, completed using reference TRBV29-1 and TRBJ2-5, is SAVISQKPSRDICQRGTSLTIQCQVDSQVTMMFWYRQQPGQSLTLIATANQGSEATYESGFVIDKFPISRPNLTFSTLTVSNMSPEDSSIYLCSVAGTSGRETQYFGPGTRLLVL.

The table lists this clone with many counts. The read ends 3 residues before the CDR3 terminus; that terminus is restored from the germline J gene. This rearrangement joins TRBV4-1 to TRBJ1-2; 7 bases are shared with TRBD1. Losses at the gene ends were 1 base for V and 6 bases for J; bases not matched to a gene: 8. Germline-derived CDR1 and CDR2 are MGHRA and YSYEKL. CDR3 length equals 15 residues. Here the CDR3 reads CASSQARTGLDGYTF. The sequenced CDR3 bases are TGCGCCAGCAGCCAAGCCAGGACAGGTTTGGATGGC.

This clone is termed medium-sized (0.01 to 0.1%). The CDR3 is cut off 3 residues early in the read; its end comes from the germline J gene. This chain uses TRBV6-1 with TRBJ2-3; TRBD2 matches 14 bases. Germline-derived CDR1 and CDR2 are MNHNS and SASEGT. V trimming: 4 bases; J trimming: 6 bases; junction bases outside the gene matches: 3. CDR3 size: 15 residues. The CDR3 bases that were read are TGTGCCAGCAGTGCGACTAGCGGGGGGGCGGATACG. It codes for CASSATSGGADT. The full CDR3 sequence reads CASSATSGGADTQYF.

This clone was observed at least ten times. The read falls 3 residues short of the CDR3 end, and the missing part is taken from the germline J gene. The chain links TRBV14 to TRBJ2-7; D might be TRBD1 (6 bases). V was trimmed by 4 bases and J by 2 bases, leaving 12 bases between them. The CDR3 contains 14 residues. The V gene's germline CDR1 is SGHDN and CDR2 FVKESK. The CDR3 loop is CASSRTGPTYEQYF. The part of the CDR3 DNA that was read is TGTGCCAGCAGCCGAACAGGGCCAACCTACGAG. The variable domain in full, completed from reference TRBV14 and TRBJ2-7, reads EAGVTQFPSHSVIEKGQTVTLRCDPISGHDNLYWYRRVMGKEIKFLLHFVKESKQDESGMPNNRFLAERTGGTYSTLKVQPAELEDSGVYFCASSRTGPTYEQYFGPGTRLTVT.

This clone was counted at least ten times. The read ends 3 residues before the CDR3 terminus; that terminus is restored from the germline J gene. V and J are TRBV20-1 and TRBJ2-2, with no clear D. V was pared by 5 bases and J by 6 bases, with 13 bases between. Looked up from germline, CDR1 is DFQATT and CDR2 is SNEGSKA (reference sequence). This CDR3 contains 13 residues. The covered CDR3 bases are TGCAGTGCTCCCGCCTTTCGGGCCGGGGAG. This sequence encodes CSAPAFRAGE. The whole CDR3 protein is CSAPAFRAGELFF.

This clone has a handful of counts. The read ends 3 residues early relative to the CDR3; the germline J gene fills the gap. J is TRBJ1-2 and V is TRBV18; 10 nucleotides match TRBD1. This CDR3 region has 15 residues. Germline CDR1 and CDR2: KGHSH and LQKENI. The CDR3 reads CASSPGQGGPYDYTF. The CDR3 bases that were read are TGTGCCAGCTCACCAGGACAGGGGGGCCCCTACGAC.

This clone was counted many times. The read ends 3 residues before the CDR3 terminus; that terminus is restored from the germline J gene. This chain uses TRBV6-7 with TRBJ2-3, with a possible D match to TRBD1 (6 bases). TRBV6-7 is an ORF; its function is uncertain. This CDR3 comprises 17 residues. V lost 2 bases to trimming and J lost 0 bases, with 15 bases between them. The sequenced part of the CDR3 DNA is TGTGCCAGCAGTTACCGGACAGCCGAGTTTAGCACAGATACG. Its translation is CASSYRTAEFSTDT. The complete CDR3 sequence is CASSYRTAEFSTDTQYF.

This clone showed up many times. The read gets to within 3 residues of the CDR3 end, and the germline J gene fills in the rest. The chain has TRBV11-1 and TRBJ1-6; no clear D. The CDR3 extends over 14 amino acids. The V gene's germline CDR1 is SGHAT and CDR2 FQDESV (reference sequence). V lost 1 base and J 4 bases, leaving 5 bases between the germline ends. The CDR3: CASSLEGYNSPLHF. Incomplete CDR3 DNA: TGTGCCAGCAGCTTAGAGGGTTATAATTCACCC.

This clone was found a few times. The read falls 3 residues short of the CDR3 end, and the missing part is taken from the germline J gene. The chain combines TRBV7-7 with TRBJ2-3, with TRBD2 matching over 8 bases. There are 13 residues in the CDR3. The germline gives CDR1 SSHAT, CDR2 FNYEAQ (reference sequence). The CDR3 DNA, read in part, is TGTGCCAGCAGCCGGGGGGGACAAGAGACG. Encoded protein: CASSRGGQET. From start to end, the CDR3 is CASSRGGQETQYF.

This clone has a handful of counts. The germline gene is not matched at one end of the junction; a read error may be the cause. The CDR3 extends 3 residues past the end of the read, so its final part is completed from the germline J gene. Within the sample, other DNA sequences also encode this same CDR3. The chain joins TRBV7-2 to TRBJ1-3; D is perhaps TRBD1 (5 bases). The CDR3 is made up of 15 amino acids. Germline V gene sequence: CDR1 SGHTA, CDR2 FQGNSA. The sequenced part of the CDR3 DNA is TGTGCCAGCAGCTTAGCGGGACTGGCTGGAAACACA. Residues: CASSLAGLAGNT. The CDR3 as a whole reads CASSLAGLAGNTIYF.

This clone was observed many times. One end of the junction is discordant with germline, which a read error may explain. Read coverage stops 3 residues before the CDR3 terminus; the germline J gene supplies the remainder. The chain recombines TRBV18 with TRBJ1-6; a weak D match, TRBD1 (5 bases). Germline values: CDR1 KGHSH, CDR2 LQKENI. There are 18 residues in the CDR3. CDR3 DNA (partial): TGTGCCAGCTCCCCACTCTCCGGGCCGGGGGGTTATAATTCACCC. Translated, it gives CASSPLSGPGGYNSP. The whole CDR3 is CASSPLSGPGGYNSPLHF.

Many counts were recorded for this clone. The read is 3 residues too short to cover the CDR3 end, so that end is filled in from the germline J gene. The chain links TRBV6-2 or TRBV6-3 to TRBJ2-3, with 8 nucleotides matching TRBD1. This CDR3 is built from 15 residues. CDR1 and CDR2 (germline): MNHEY, SVGEGT. CDR3 DNA, as far as it was read: TGTGCCAGCAGTGGAGGCAGGGGGCGTCATCAGCCG. It codes for CASSGGRGRHQP. The entire CDR3 protein is CASSGGRGRHQPQYF.

The table lists this clone with many counts. The read ends 3 residues shy of where the CDR3 ends; the end is completed using the germline J gene. V is TRBV28 and J is TRBJ1-2; possibly TRBD1 for D (6 bases). This CDR3 contains 12 residues. The germline V gene has CDR1 MDHEN and CDR2 SYDVKM. V was cut by 5 bases and J by 3 bases, with 7 bases left in between. CDR3 residues: CASSTGHYGYTF. The covered CDR3 bases are TGTGCCAGCAGTACAGGGCACTATGGC.

Note on this clone: A much larger clone is a single base away; this may be a read error. The read terminates 3 residues before the CDR3 end, so the remaining end is supplied by the germline J gene. Other DNA variants within this sample encode the same CDR3. The genes are TRBV7-8 and TRBJ2-5; D remains ambiguous. CDR1 is SGHVS, CDR2 FQNEAQ, per germline. Trimming left V 4 bases short and J 1 base short, with 10 bases between. The CDR3 length is 14 residues. The CDR3 loop reads CASSSRQTQETQYF. The covered CDR3 bases are TGTGCCAGCAGCTCTAGGCAGACCCAAGAGACC.

This clone has a count of ten or more. Relative to the germline gene, one junction end is altered; a read error may explain this. The read terminates 3 residues ahead of where the CDR3 ends, so the germline J gene completes it. The chain is built from TRBV4-1 and TRBJ2-7, with D perhaps matching TRBD1 or TRBD2 (5 bases each). This CDR3 region has 13 residues. Germline loops: CDR1 MGHRA, CDR2 YSYEKL. CDR3 DNA (partial): TGCACCAGCGGACATCTTTTCCCCTACGAG. It translates to CTSGHLFPYE. The whole CDR3 protein reads CTSGHLFPYEQYF.

This clone was seen a few times. The read is 3 residues too short to cover the CDR3 end, so that end is filled in from the germline J gene. The V and J genes are TRBV18 and TRBJ1-2; D is unclear. This CDR3 has 12 amino acids. CDR1 is KGHSH, CDR2 LQKENI, per germline. CDR3 sequence reads: CASSPLPNDYTF. The sequenced CDR3 bases are TGTGCCAGCTCCCCCCTCCCTAACGAC.